This T cell receptor (beta chain) was identified in a study of beta chain features in type 1 diabetes. Study details: Patients and healthy donors were similar in age, gender and cell yields.

In its sample, this clone was seen a few times. Trimming cost V 4 bases and J 5 bases; bases outside gene matches: 5. Per germline, CDR1 SGHTA and CDR2 FQGTGA. The CDR3 covers 14 residues. Reverse transcription of all isolated RNA meant that expressed TCRB transcripts were sequenced. Sequenced by immunoSEQ multiplex PCR; TCRdb stores in-frame clones only, minus some. The data contain hundreds of thousands of clones, roughly a sixth of them singletons. The chain is built from TRBV7-3 and TRBJ2-7, with 10 nucleotides matching TRBD1. Sequenced input: naive CD4+ T cells from blood. The sequence came from a man aged 18 to 29 in good health. The CDR3 DNA follows: TGTGCCAGCAGCTCGACAGGGGGCAGGAACGAGCAGTACTTC. It is translated as CASSSTGGRNEQYF. The whole variable domain, filled in from reference TRBV7-3 and TRBJ2-7, reads GAGVSQTPSNKVTEKGKYVELRCDPISGHTALYWYRQSLGQGPEFLIYFQGTGAADDSGLPNDRFFAVRPEGSVSTLKIQRTERGDSAVYLCASSSTGGRNEQYFGPGTRLTVT.